One T cell receptor (beta chain) is described in this entry. What it binds is unknown. In the PCR, 60 Vbeta and 13 Jbeta primers were used. Sequencing was performed with immunoSEQ multiplex PCR; in TCRdb, only in-frame clones are kept and a portion is missing. The table lists some 110,000 clones, 80% to 90% of them singletons, with 1.6% in the top ten. This sample was included in a study of cytomegalovirus exposure and HLA in healthy donors. Turning to the study itself: Earlier findings included roughly 120 million unique TCR beta sequences obtained from approximately 170 million T cells. Overall study findings and caveats: Earlier results showed most TCR beta V segments being productive about 87% or about 30% of the time. Over 150 TCR beta chains were listed as cytomegalovirus-associated. Within the data, a cluster of highly shared sequence variants was likely a sequencing artifact.

Trimming took 5 bases from V and 1 from J, leaving 6 bases between them. This CDR3 contains 13 residues. Germline V CDR1 and CDR2: MNHEY, SMNVEV (reference sequence). What was sequenced was PBMCs. The V call is TRBV27, the J call TRBJ1-5; D is undetermined. This TCR was sampled from a man aged 50 or older in good health and CMV-seronegative. In DNA, the CDR3 is TGTGCCAGCAGTATAAAAAGCAATCAGCCCCAGCATTTT. Translating gives CASSIKSNQPQHF.